This TCR beta chain originates from a study of spatial heterogeneity in lung cancer. Study background: More than nine raw reads, on average, carried each unique TCR and UMI combination.

The germline CDR1 and CDR2 sequences are DFQATT and SNEGSKA (reference sequence). The CDR3 runs 12 residues. Trimming stripped 4 bases from V and 1 base from J, with 5 bases between. This clonotype was seen more than once but under ten times. Time point described: sample taken at primary tumor resection. Unsorted tumor, nontumor lung tissue or cryopreserved PBMC supplied the whole RNA. The donors were 55 to 80 patients with non-small cell lung cancer that was early-stage and untreated. One entry per CDR3 protein results from TCRdb running MiXCR on the 5' RACE reads. The sample records some 70,000 distinct CDR3 sequences, roughly 13% being singletons.

V is TRBV20-1 and J is TRBJ1-5, with unresolved D. This TCR derives from a male donor with early-stage non-small cell lung cancer. Specimen: PBMCs, collected at surgery. CDR3 nucleotide sequence: TGCAGTGCTATTTGGAGCAATCAGCCCCAGCATTTT. Translation: CSAIWSNQPQHF.